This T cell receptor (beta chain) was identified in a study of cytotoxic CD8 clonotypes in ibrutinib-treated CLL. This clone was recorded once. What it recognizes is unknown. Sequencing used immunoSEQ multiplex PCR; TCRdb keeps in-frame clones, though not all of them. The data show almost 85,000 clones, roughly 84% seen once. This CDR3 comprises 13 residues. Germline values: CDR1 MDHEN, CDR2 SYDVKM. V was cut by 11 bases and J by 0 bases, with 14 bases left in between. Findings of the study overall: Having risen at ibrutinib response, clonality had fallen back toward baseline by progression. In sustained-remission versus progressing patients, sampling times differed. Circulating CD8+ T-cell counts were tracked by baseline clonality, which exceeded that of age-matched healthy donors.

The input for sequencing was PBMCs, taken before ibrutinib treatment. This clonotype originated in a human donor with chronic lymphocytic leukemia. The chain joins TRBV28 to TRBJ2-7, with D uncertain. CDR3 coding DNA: TGTGCCTCGAAGGTCAGACACTCCTACGAGCAGTACTTC. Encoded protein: CASKVRHSYEQYF.